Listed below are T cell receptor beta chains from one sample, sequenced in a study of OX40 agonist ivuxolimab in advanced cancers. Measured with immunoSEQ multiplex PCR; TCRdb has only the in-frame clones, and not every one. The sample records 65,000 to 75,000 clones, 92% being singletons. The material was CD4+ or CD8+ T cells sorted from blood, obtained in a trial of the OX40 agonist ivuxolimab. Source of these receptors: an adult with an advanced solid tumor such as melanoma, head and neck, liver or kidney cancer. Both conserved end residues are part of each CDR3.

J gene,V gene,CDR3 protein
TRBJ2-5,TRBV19,CASSTFGAGEETQYF
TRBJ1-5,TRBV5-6,CASSIGGGGGNQPQHF
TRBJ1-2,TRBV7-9,CAIPGQSYGYTF
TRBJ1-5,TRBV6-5,CATSWGLGQPQHF
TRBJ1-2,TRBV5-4,CASSAGLGYTF
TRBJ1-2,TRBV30,CAWSVVGRHTF
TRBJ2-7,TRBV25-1,CASSELGLSRDEQYF
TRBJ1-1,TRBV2,CASRGADRQNTEAFF
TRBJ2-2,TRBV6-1,CASSVVGLVAGELFF
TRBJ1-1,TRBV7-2,CASSLALSTDGPMNTEAFF
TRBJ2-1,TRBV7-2,CASGIATPWRNEQFF
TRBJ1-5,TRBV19,CASSTQINQPQHF
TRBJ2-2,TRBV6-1,CASSLERERGGELFF
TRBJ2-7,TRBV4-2,CASSQAGLAGVYEQYF
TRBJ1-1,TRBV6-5,CASSYGGGGGLTEAFF
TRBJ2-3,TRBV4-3,CASSQAEGLAGAPDTQYF
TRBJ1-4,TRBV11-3,CASSLVVTRGNEKLFF
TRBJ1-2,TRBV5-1,CASSFSGAFGYTF
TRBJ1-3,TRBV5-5,CASSLSGLGNTIYF
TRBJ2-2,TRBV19,CASSKTGGNTGELFF
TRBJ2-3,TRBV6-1,CASSEVHSLTDTQYF
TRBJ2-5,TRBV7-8,CASRVAGRETQYF
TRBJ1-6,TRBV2,CASRPEYNSPLHF
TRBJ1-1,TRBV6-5,CASRKETEAFF
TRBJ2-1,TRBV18,CASSQWTGPYNEQFF
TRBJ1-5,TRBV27,CASRRTGGISNQPQHF
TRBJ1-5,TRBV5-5,CASSLGASGVQPQHF
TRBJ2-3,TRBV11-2,CASSLVVADTQYF
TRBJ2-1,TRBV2,CASSNQGQGSHEQFF
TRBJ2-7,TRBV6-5,CASSYSRAGGRGEQYF
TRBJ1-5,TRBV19,CAGGGIGSNQPQHF
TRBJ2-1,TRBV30,CAWSVLEQFF
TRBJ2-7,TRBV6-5,CASSYSARGAYEQYF
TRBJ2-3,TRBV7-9,CASSWDRVSHWSDTQYF
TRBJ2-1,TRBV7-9,CASSSTLKQFF
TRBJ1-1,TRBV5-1,CASSFGRPNTEAFF
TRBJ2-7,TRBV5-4,CASSLGSGGYEQYF
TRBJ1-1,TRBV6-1,CASRAGLREAFF
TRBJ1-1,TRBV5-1,CASSWGQATEAFF
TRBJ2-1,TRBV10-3,CAISEGTGGRRYNEQFF
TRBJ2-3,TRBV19,CASRQGYPTDTQYF
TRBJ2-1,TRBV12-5,CATGWEGTYNEQFF
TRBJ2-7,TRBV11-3,CASSPAGAPPREQYF
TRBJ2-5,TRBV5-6,CASSLGTPGRETQYF
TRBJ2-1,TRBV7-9,CASSLRSLLAAYNEQFF
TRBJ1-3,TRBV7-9,CASSAAGQGKHTIYF
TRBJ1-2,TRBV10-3,CAISQGDTNYGYTF
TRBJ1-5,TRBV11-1,CASSFPGPKNQPQHF
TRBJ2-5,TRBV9,CASSPRASPETQYF
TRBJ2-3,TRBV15,CATSISTDTQYF
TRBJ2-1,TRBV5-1,CASSGTSGYNEQFF
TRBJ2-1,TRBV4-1,CASSQADMGLTSYNEQFF
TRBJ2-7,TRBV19,CASSISLSYEQYF
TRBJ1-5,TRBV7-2,CASSRGQGLVSNQPQHF
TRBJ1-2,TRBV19,CASSTRDYGYTF